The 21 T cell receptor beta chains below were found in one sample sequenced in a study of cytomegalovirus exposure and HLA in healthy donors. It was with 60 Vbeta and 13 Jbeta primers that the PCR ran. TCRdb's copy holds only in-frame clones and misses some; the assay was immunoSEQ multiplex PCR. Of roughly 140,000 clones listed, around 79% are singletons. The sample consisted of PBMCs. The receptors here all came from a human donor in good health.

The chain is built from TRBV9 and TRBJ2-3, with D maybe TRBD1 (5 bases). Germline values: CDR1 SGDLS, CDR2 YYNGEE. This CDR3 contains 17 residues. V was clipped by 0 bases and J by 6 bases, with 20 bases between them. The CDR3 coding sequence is TGTGCCAGCAGCGTAGACCCAGGGTCCTCGTTAATGGATACGCAGTATTTT. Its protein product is CASSVDPGSSLMDTQYF.

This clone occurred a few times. In DNA, the CDR3 is TGTGCCAGCAGCATGCAGGTCACCGGGGAGCTGTTTTTT. Translation gives CASSMQVTGELFF. This chain links TRBV7-6 with TRBJ2-2; D is unresolved. V gave up 5 bases and J gave up 4 bases, with 8 bases separating them. The V gene's germline CDR1 is SGHVS and CDR2 FNYEAQ. The CDR3 is made up of 13 amino acids.

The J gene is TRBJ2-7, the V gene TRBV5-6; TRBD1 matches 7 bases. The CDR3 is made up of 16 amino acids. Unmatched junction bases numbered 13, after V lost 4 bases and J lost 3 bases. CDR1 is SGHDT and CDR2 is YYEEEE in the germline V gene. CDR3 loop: CASSPTLQGLGYEQYF. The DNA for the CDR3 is TGTGCCAGCAGCCCCACCCTACAGGGGTTAGGCTACGAGCAGTACTTC.

The CDR3, as DNA: TGTGCCAGCAGTGACTCAGGGGCCCCTCCGCCTTACAATGAGCAGTTCTTC. Amino acids: CASSDSGAPPPYNEQFF. The V gene is TRBV6-4, the J gene TRBJ2-1, with a possible D match to TRBD1 (5 bases). This CDR3 has 17 residues. Trimming took 0 bases from V and 4 from J, leaving 16 bases between them. The germline CDR1 and CDR2 sequences are MRHNA and SNTAGT.

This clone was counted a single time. This chain's CDR3 is CASGWGGRTYEQYF. The DNA of the CDR3 is TGTGCCAGCGGTTGGGGGGGGAGAACCTACGAGCAGTACTTC. The chain has TRBV5-4 and TRBJ2-7; TRBD2 agrees at 7 bases. The ends lost 7 bases at V and 2 bases at J; junction bases unmatched: 9. The CDR3 covers 14 residues. Germline CDR1 and CDR2: SGHNT and YYREEE (reference sequence).

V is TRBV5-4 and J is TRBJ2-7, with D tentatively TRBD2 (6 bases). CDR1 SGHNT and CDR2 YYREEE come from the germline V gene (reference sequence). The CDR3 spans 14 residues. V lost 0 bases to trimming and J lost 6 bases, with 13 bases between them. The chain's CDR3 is CASSLGTSISEQYF. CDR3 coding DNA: TGTGCCAGCAGCTTGGGAACTAGCATATCCGAGCAGTACTTC.

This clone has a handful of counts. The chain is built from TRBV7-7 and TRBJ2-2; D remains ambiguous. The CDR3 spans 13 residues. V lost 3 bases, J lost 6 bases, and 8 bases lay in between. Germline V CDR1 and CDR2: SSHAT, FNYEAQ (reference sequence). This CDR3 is CASSFTKAGELFF. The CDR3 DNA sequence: TGTGCCAGCAGCTTTACTAAGGCCGGGGAGCTGTTTTTT.

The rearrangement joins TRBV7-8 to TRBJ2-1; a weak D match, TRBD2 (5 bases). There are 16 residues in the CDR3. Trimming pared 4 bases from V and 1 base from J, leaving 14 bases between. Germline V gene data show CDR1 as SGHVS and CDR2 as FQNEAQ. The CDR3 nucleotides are TGTGCCAGCAGCTCCCAATTAGCGTCTTCCTACAATGAGCAGTTCTTC. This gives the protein CASSSQLASSYNEQFF.

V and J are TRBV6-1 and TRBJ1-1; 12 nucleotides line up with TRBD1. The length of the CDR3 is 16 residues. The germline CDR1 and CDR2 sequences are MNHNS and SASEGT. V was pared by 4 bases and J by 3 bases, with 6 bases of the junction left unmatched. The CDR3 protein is CASSGRDRGLDTEAFF. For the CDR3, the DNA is TGTGCCAGCAGTGGCCGGGACAGGGGGCTTGACACTGAAGCTTTCTTT.

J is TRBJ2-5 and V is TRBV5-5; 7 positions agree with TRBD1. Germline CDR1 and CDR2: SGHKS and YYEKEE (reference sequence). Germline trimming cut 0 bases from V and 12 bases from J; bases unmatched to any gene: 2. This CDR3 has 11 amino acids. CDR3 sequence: CASSLVGTEYF. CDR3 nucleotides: TGTGCCAGCAGCTTGGTGGGGACAGAGTACTTC.

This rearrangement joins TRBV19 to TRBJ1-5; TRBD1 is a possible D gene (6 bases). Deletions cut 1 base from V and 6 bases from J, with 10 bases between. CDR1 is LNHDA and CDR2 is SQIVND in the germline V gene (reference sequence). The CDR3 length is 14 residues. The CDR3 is CASSIGGGRQPQHF. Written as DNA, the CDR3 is TGTGCCAGTAGTATAGGGGGGGGGCGTCAGCCCCAGCATTTT.

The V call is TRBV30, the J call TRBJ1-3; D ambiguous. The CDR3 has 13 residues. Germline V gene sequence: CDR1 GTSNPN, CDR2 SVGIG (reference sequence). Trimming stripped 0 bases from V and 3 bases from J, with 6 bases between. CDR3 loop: CAWSVDIGNTIYF. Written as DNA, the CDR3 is TGTGCCTGGAGTGTAGACATTGGAAACACCATATATTTT.

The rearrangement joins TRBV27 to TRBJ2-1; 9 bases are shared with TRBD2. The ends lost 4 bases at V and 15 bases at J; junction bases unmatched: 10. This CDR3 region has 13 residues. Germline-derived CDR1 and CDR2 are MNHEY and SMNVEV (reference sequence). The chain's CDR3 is CASSWGIAGDRFF. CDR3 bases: TGTGCCAGCAGTTGGGGGATAGCGGGGGATAGGTTCTTC.

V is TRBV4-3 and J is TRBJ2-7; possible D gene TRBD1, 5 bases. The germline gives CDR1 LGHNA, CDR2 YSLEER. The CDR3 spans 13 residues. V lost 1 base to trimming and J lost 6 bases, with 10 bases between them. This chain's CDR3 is CASSQGIDSEQYF. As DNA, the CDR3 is TGCGCCAGCAGCCAAGGGATAGACAGCGAGCAGTACTTC.

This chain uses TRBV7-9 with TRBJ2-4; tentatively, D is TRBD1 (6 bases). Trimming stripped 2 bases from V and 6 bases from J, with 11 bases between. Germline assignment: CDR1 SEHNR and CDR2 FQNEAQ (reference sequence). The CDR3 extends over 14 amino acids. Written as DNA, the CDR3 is TGTGCCAGCAGCTTAAGCTGGGGGCGAAACATTCAGTACTTC. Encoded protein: CASSLSWGRNIQYF.

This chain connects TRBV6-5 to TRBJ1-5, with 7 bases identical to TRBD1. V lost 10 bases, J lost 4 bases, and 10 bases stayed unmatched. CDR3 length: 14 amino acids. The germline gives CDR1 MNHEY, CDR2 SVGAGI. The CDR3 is CATQRGLGNQPQHF. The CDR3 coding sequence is TGTGCCACCCAGAGGGGGCTCGGAAATCAGCCCCAGCATTTT.

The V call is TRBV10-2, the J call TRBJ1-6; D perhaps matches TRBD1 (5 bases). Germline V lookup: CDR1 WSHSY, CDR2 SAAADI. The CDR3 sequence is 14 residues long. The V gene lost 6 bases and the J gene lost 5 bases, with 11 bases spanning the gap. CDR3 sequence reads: CASRGADHNSPLHF. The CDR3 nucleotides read TGCGCCAGCAGAGGGGCGGACCATAATTCACCCCTCCACTTT.

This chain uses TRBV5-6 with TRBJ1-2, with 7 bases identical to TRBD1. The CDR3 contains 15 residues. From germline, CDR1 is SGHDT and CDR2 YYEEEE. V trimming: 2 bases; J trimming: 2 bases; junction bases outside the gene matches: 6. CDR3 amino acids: CASSFQDRPNYGYTF. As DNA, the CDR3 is TGTGCCAGCAGCTTCCAGGACAGGCCCAACTATGGCTACACCTTC.

The CDR3, as DNA: TGTGCCAGCAGCCCCCCGACAGTCTCTGGAAACACCATATATTTT. Translated: CASSPPTVSGNTIYF. This chain connects TRBV28 to TRBJ1-3, with a weak D call TRBD1 (5 bases). Per germline, CDR1 MDHEN and CDR2 SYDVKM. V was pared by 6 bases and J by 0 bases, with 12 bases between. This CDR3 is 15 amino acids long.

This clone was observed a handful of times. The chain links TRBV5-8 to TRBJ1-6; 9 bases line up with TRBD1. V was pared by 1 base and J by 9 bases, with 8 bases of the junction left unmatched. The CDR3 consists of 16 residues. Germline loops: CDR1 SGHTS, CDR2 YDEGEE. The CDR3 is CASSLIPGQGGSPLHF. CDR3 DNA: TGTGCCAGCAGCTTGATTCCGGGACAGGGTGGTTCACCCCTCCACTTT.

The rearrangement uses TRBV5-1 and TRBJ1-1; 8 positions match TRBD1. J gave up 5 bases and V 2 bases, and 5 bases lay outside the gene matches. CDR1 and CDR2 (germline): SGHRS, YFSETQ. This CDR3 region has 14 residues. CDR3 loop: CASSFGQGGTEAFF. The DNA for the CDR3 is TGCGCCAGCAGCTTTGGACAGGGAGGAACTGAAGCTTTCTTT.